This T cell receptor (beta chain) was retrieved from a study of blood T cell repertoires in COVID-19. Study as a whole: Acute and convalescent COVID-19 specimens originated in the United States, Italy and Spain. The analysed material was cDNA or gDNA that came from T cells, B-cell-depleted T cells, or PBMCs.

In the study's own analysis: The authors estimated nucleated cell counts from reference gene primer amplification. The data were produced by immunoSEQ multiplex PCR, yet TCRdb's version contains in-frame clones alone and is incomplete. D and trimming come from the DNA, and the V and J calls and clone size come from that table. Counted here are some 280,000 clones, around 81% occurring once; the ten biggest clones make up around 3.7%. The receptor was isolated from a woman between 45 and 60 years old with active or convalescent COVID-19. The sequencing sample was made of peripheral blood.

The CDR3 DNA is TGTGCCAGCAGTGAAAGCGGGGGGTATACTGAAGCTTTCTTT. Translated, it gives CASSESGGYTEAFF. The genes are TRBV27 and TRBJ1-1, with D possibly being TRBD1 (5 bases). CDR3 length: 14 residues. Germline V gene data show CDR1 as MNHEY and CDR2 as SMNVEV (reference sequence). Trimming left V 5 bases short and J 5 bases short, with 15 bases between.